This T cell receptor (beta chain) was documented in a study of identical twins. Study-level results: These conclusions were based on statistical analysis (cross-sectional, not following the same donors). Clonotypes of the beta chain that were abundant in cord blood carried fewer insertions (memory repertoires showed none).

TCRdb analysed the 5' RACE reads with MiXCR anew, one entry per CDR3 protein. The sample lists about 470,000 distinct CDR3 sequences, 20% to 25% occurring once. Comment on this clonotype: Its cognate antigen is unknown.

This CDR3 is 15 amino acids long. Per germline, CDR1 DFQATT and CDR2 SNEGSKA (reference sequence). Trimming left V 7 bases short and J 8 bases short, with 24 bases between. These data were likewise used in another study, on T cells expressing NK-cell markers. That work contributes: The TCR beta repertoires originated in sorted CD3+CD56+NKG2C+, CD3+CD56+NKG2C- and CD3+CD56-NKG2C+ T cells. Among the experiments, several used an anti-gamma-delta TCR antibody to restrict sorting to alpha-beta TCR T cells.

The sample comprised CD4+ T cells sorted from blood. The V and J genes are TRBV20-1 and TRBJ2-1; a weak D match, TRBD2 (6 bases). The TCR originated in a woman aged 18-29 years in good health. CDR3: CSVTGGGPILDEQFF. The CDR3, as DNA: TGCAGTGTTACGGGTGGAGGGCCCATTTTAGATGAGCAGTTCTTC.